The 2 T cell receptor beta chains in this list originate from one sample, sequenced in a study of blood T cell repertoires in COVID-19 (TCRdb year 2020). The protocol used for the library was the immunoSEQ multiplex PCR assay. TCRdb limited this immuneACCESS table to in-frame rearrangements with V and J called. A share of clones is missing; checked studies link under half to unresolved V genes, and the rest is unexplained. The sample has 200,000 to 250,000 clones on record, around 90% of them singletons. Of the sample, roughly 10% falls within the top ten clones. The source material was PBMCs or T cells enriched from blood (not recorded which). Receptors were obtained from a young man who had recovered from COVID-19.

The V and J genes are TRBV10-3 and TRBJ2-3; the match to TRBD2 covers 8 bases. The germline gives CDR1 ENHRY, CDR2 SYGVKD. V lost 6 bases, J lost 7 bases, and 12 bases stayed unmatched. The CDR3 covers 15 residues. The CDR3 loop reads CAIRASGPPGNTQYF. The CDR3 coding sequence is TGTGCCATCAGGGCTAGCGGGCCCCCCGGGAATACGCAGTATTTT.

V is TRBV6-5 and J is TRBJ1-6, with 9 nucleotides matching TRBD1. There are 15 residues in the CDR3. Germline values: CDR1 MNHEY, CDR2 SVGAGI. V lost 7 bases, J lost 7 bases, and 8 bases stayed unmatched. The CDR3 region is CASNTGQGQNSPLHF. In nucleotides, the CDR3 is TGTGCCAGCAACACGGGACAGGGCCAGAATTCACCCCTCCACTTT.